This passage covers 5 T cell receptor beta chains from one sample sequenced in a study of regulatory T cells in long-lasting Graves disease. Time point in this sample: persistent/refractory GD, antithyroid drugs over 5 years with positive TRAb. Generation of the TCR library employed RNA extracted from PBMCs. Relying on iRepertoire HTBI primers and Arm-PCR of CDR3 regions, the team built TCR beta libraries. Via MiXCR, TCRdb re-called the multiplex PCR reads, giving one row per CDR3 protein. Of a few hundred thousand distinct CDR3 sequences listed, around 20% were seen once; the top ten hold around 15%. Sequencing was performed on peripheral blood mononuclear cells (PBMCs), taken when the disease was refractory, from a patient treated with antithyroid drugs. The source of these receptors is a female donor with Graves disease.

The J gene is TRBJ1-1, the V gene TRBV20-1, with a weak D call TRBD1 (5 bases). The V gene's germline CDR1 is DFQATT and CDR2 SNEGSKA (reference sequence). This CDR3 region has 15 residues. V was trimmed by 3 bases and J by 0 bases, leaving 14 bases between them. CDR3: CSASPQGLMNTEAFF. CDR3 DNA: TGCAGTGCTAGCCCGCAGGGTCTCATGAACACTGAAGCTTTCTTT.

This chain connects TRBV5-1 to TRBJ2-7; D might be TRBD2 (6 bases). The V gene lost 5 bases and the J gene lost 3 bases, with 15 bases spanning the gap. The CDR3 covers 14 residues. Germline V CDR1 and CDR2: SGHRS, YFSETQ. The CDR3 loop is CASSLASDSYEQYF. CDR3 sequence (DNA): TGCGCCAGCAGTCTCGCTAGCGATAGCTACGAGCAGTACTTC. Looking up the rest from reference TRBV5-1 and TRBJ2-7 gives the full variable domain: KAGVTQTPRYLIKTRGQQVTLSCSPISGHRSVSWYQQTPGQGLQFLFEYFSETQRNKGNFPGRFSGRQFSNSRSEMNVSTLELGDSALYLCASSLASDSYEQYFGPGTRLTVT.

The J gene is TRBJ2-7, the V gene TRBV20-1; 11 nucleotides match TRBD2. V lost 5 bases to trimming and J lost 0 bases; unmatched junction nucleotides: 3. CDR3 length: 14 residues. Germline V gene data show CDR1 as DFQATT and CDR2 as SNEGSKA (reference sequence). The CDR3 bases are TGCAGTGCTCCGGGACTAGCGGACTCCTACGAGCAGTACTTC. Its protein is CSAPGLADSYEQYF.

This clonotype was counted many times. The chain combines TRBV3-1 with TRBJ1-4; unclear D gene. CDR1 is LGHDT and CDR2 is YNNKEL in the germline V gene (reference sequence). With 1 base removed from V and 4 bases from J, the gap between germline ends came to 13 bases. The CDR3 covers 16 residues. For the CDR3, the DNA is TGTGCCAGCAGCCAAGGATCGGTCGGTGGTAATGAAAAACTGTTTTTT. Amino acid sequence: CASSQGSVGGNEKLFF.

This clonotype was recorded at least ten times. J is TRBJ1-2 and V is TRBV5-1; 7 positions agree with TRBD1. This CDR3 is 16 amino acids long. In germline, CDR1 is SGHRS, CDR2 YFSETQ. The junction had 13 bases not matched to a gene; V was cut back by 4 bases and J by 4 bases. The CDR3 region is CASSPQGDRVVYGYTF. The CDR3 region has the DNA TGCGCCAGCAGCCCCCAGGGTGACAGGGTCGTCTATGGCTACACCTTC. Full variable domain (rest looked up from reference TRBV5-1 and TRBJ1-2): KAGVTQTPRYLIKTRGQQVTLSCSPISGHRSVSWYQQTPGQGLQFLFEYFSETQRNKGNFPGRFSGRQFSNSRSEMNVSTLELGDSALYLCASSPQGDRVVYGYTFGSGTRLTVV.